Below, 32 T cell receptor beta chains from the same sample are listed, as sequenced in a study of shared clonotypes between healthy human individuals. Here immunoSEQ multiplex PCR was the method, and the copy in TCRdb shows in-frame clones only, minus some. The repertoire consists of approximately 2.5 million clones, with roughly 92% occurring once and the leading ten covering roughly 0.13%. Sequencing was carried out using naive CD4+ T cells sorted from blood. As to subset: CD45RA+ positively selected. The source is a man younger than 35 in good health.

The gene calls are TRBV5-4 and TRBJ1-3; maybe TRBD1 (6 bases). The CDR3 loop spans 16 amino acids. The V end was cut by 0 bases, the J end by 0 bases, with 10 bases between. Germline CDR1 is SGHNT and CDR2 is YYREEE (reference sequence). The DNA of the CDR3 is TGTGCCAGCAGCTTGGGGGGGGCGGCCTCTGGAAACACCATATATTTT. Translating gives CASSLGGAASGNTIYF.

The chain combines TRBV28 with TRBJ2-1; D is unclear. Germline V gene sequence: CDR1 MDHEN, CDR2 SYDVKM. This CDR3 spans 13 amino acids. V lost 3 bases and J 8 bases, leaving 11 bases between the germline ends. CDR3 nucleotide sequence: TGTGCCAGCAGTTTTGAGAGAAGCTATGAGCAGTTCTTC. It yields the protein CASSFERSYEQFF. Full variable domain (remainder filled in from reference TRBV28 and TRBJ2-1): DVKVTQSSRYLVKRTGEKVFLECVQDMDHENMFWYRQDPGLGLRLIYFSYDVKMKEKGDIPEGYSVSREKKERFSLILESASTNQTSMYLCASSFERSYEQFFGPGTRLTVL.

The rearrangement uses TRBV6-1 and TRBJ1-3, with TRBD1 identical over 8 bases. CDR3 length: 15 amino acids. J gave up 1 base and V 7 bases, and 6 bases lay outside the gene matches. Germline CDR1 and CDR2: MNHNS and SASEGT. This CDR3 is CASIVGQGSGNTIYF. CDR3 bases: TGTGCCAGCATCGTAGGACAGGGATCTGGAAACACCATATATTTT.

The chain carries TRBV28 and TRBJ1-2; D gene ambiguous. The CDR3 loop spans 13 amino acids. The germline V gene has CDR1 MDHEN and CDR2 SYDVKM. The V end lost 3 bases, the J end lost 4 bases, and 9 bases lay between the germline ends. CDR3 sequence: CASSFSPSYGYTF. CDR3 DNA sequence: TGTGCCAGCAGTTTTTCCCCTTCCTATGGCTACACCTTC.

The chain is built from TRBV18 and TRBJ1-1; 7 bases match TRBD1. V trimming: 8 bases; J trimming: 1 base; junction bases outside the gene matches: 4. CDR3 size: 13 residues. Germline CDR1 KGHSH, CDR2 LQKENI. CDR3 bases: TGTGCCAGCCACCGGGACAGGAACACTGAAGCTTTCTTT. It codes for CASHRDRNTEAFF. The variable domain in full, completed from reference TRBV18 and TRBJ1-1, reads NAGVMQNPRHLVRRRGQEARLRCSPMKGHSHVYWYRQLPEEGLKFMVYLQKENIIDESGMPKERFSAEFPKEGPSILRIQQVVRGDSAAYFCASHRDRNTEAFFGQGTRLTVV.

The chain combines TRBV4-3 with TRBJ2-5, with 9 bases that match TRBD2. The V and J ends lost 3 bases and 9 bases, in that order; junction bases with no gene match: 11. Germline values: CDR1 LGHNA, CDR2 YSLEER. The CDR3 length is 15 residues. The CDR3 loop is CASSQGLAGVQSQYF. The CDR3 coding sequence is TGCGCCAGCAGCCAGGGATTAGCGGGAGTTCAGTCCCAGTACTTC.

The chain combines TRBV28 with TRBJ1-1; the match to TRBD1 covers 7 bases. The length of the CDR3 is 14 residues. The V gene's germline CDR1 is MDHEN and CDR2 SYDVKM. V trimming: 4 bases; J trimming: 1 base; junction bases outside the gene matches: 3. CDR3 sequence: CASSSTGWNTEAFF. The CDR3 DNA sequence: TGTGCCAGCAGTTCGACAGGGTGGAACACTGAAGCTTTCTTT. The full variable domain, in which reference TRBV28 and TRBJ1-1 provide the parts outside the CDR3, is DVKVTQSSRYLVKRTGEKVFLECVQDMDHENMFWYRQDPGLGLRLIYFSYDVKMKEKGDIPEGYSVSREKKERFSLILESASTNQTSMYLCASSSTGWNTEAFFGQGTRLTVV.

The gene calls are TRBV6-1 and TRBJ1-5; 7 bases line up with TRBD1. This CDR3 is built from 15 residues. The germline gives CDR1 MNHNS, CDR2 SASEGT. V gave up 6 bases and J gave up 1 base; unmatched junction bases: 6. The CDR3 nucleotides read TGTGCCAGCAGCCAAAACAGGGGAAGCAATCAGCCCCAGCATTTT. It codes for CASSQNRGSNQPQHF.

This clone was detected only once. The CDR3 here is CASGDPMGRGYTF. The CDR3 DNA reads as TGTGCCAGCGGGGACCCCATGGGTAGGGGCTACACCTTC. V usage is TRBV19 and J usage is TRBJ1-2, with D perhaps TRBD1 (5 bases). Between the trimmed V and J ends, which lost 9 bases and 8 bases, there was a span of 19 bases. This CDR3 comprises 13 residues. The germline V gene has CDR1 LNHDA and CDR2 SQIVND (reference sequence).

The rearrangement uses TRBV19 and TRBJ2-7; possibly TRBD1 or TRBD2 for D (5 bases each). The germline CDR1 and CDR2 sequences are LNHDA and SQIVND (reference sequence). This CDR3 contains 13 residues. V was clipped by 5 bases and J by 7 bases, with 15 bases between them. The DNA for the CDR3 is TGTGCCAGTAGTGGGACCTGGGGTGGAGAGCAGTACTTC. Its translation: CASSGTWGGEQYF.

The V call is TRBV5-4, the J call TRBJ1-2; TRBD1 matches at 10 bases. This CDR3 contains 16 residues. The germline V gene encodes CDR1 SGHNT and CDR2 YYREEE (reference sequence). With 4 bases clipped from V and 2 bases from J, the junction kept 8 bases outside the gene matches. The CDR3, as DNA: TGTGCCAGCAGCCACGGACAGGGGGTCAGAAACTATGGCTACACCTTC. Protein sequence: CASSHGQGVRNYGYTF.

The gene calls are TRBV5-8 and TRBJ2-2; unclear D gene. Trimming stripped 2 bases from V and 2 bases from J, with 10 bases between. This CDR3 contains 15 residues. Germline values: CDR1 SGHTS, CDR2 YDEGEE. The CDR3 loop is CASSFDPRNTGELFF. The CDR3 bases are TGTGCCAGCAGCTTTGACCCTAGAAACACCGGGGAGCTGTTTTTT.

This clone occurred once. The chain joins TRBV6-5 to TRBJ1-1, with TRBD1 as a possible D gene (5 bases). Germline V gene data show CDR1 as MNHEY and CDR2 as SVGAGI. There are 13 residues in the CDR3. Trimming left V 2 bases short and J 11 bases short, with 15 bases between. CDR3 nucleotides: TGTGCCAGCAGTTACGGGCAGGGCCCAAGGGCTTTCTTT. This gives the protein CASSYGQGPRAFF.

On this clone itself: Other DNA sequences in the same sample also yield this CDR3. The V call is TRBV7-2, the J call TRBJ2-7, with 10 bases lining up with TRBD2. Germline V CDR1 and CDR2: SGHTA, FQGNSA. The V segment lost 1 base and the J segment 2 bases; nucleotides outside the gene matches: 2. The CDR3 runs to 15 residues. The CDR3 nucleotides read TGTGCCAGCAGCTTAGGACTAGCGGGTACCTACGAGCAGTACTTC. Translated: CASSLGLAGTYEQYF.

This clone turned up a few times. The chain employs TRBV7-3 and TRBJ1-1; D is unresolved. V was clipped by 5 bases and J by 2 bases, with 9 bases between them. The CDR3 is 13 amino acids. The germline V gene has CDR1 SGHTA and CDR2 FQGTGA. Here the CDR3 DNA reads TGTGCCAGCAGCGCGGACGTAAACACTGAAGCTTTCTTT. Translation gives CASSADVNTEAFF.

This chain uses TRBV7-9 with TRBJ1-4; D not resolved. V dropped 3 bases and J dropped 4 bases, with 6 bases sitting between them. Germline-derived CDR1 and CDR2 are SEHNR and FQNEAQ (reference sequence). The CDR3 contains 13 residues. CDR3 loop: CASSFVYNEKLFF. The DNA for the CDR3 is TGTGCCAGCAGCTTTGTTTATAATGAAAAACTGTTTTTT.

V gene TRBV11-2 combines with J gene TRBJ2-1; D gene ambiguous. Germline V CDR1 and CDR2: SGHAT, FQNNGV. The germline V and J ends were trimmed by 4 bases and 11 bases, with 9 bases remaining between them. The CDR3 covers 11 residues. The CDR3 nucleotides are TGTGCCAGCAGCTCCCCTGACAAGCAGTTCTTC. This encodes CASSSPDKQFF.

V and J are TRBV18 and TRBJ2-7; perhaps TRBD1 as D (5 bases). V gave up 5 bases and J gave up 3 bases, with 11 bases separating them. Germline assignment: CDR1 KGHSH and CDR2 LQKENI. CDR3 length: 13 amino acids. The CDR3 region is CASSSTDSYEQYF. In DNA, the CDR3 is TGTGCCAGCTCATCGACAGACAGCTACGAGCAGTACTTC. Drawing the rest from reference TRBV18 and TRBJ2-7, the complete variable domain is NAGVMQNPRHLVRRRGQEARLRCSPMKGHSHVYWYRQLPEEGLKFMVYLQKENIIDESGMPKERFSAEFPKEGPSILRIQQVVRGDSAAYFCASSSTDSYEQYFGPGTRLTVT.

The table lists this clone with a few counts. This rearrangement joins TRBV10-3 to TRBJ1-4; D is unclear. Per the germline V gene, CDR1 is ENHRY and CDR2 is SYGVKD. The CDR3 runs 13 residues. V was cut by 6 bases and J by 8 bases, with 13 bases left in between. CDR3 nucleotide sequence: TGTGCCATCAGCGAACCAACCGGAGAAAAACTGTTTTTT. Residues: CAISEPTGEKLFF.

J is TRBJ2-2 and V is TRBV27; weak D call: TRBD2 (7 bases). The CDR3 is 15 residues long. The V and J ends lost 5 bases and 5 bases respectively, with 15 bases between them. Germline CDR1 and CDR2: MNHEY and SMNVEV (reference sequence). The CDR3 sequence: CASSPGGGGTGELFF. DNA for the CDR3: TGTGCCAGCAGTCCTGGGGGGGGCGGAACCGGGGAGCTGTTTTTT.

CDR3 sequence reads: CAWSGVQSNQPQHF. CDR3 nucleotide sequence: TGTGCCTGGAGTGGGGTGCAGTCCAATCAGCCCCAGCATTTT. This sequence joins TRBV30 and TRBJ1-5; no reliable D call. Germline V gives CDR1 GTSNPN, CDR2 SVGIG (reference sequence). The CDR3 consists of 14 residues. Trimming removed 1 base at V and 3 bases at J, with 10 bases between.

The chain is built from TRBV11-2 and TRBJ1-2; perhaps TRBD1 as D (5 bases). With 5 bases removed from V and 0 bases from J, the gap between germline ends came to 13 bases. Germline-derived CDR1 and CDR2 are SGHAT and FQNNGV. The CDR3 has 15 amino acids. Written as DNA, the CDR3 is TGTGCCAGCAGCCCTCAGAGGGGAGCTAACTATGGCTACACCTTC. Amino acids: CASSPQRGANYGYTF.

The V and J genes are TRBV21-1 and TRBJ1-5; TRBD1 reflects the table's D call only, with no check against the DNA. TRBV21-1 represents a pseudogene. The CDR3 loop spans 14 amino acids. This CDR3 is CARGIRGGCQPQHF. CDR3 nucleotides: TGTGCCAGGGGGATCAGGGGCGGGTGTCAGCCCCAGCATTTT.

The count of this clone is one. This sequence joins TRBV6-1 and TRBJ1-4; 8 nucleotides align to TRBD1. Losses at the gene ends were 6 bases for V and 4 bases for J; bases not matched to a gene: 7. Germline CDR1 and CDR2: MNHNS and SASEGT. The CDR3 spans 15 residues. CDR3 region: CASRRDRNINEKLFF. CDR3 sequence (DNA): TGTGCCAGCAGGAGGGACAGGAACATTAATGAAAAACTGTTTTTT.

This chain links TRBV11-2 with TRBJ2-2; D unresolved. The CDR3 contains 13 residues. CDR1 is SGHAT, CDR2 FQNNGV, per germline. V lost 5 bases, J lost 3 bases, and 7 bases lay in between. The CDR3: CASSRPDTGELFF. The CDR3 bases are TGTGCCAGCAGCCGGCCGGACACCGGGGAGCTGTTTTTT.

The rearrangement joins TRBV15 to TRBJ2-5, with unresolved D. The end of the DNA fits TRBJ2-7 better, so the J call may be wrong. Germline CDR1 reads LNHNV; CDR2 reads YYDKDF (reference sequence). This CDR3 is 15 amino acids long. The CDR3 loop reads CATSRDLASSYEQYF. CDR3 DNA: TGTGCCACCAGCAGAGATTTGGCCAGCTCCTACGAGCAGTACTTC.

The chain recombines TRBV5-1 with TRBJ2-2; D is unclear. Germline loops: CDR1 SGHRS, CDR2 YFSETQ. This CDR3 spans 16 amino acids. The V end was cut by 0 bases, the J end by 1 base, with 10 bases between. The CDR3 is CASSLAARENTGELFF. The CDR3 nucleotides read TGCGCCAGCAGCTTGGCCGCGAGAGAGAACACCGGGGAGCTGTTTTTT.

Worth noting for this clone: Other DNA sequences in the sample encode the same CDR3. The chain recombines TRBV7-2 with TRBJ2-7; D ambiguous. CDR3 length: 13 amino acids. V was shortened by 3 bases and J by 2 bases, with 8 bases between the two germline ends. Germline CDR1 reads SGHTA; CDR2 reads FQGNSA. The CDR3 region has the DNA TGTGCCAGCAGCTTTGGCCGGGCCTACGAGCAGTACTTC. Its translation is CASSFGRAYEQYF. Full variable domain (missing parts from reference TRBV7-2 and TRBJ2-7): GAGVSQSPSNKVTEKGKDVELRCDPISGHTALYWYRQSLGQGLEFLIYFQGNSAPDKSGLPSDRFSAERTGGSVSTLTIQRTQQEDSAVYLCASSFGRAYEQYFGPGTRLTVT.

The CDR3 region is CASSLGAQVVNEQFF. CDR3 in DNA: TGCGCCAGCAGCTTGGGAGCCCAGGTTGTCAATGAGCAGTTCTTC. The chain has TRBV5-1 and TRBJ2-1, with D uncertain. The CDR3 runs to 15 residues. V gave up 0 bases and J gave up 6 bases, with 13 bases separating them. Germline-derived CDR1 and CDR2 are SGHRS and YFSETQ.

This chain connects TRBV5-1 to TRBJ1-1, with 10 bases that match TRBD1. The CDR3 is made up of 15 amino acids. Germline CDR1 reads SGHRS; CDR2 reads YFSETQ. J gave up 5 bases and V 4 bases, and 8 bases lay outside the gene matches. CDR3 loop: CASSKTGTGETEAFF. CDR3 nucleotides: TGCGCCAGCAGCAAAACCGGGACAGGGGAAACTGAAGCTTTCTTT.

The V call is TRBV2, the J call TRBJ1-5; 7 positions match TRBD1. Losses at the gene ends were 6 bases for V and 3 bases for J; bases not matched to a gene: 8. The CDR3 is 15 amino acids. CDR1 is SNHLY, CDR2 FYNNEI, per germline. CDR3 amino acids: CASREKQGNNQPQHF. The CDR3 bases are TGTGCCAGCAGGGAGAAACAGGGGAACAATCAGCCCCAGCATTTT.

The CDR3 sequence is CASSYSFGTSTDTQYF. In DNA form, the CDR3 reads TGTGCCAGCAGTTACTCGTTCGGGACCAGCACAGATACGCAGTATTTT. J is TRBJ2-3 and V is TRBV6-5; D assignment may be TRBD1 or TRBD2 (5 bases each). The CDR3 totals 16 residues. Looked up from germline, CDR1 is MNHEY and CDR2 is SVGAGI. V shed 0 bases and J shed 0 bases, with 10 bases lying between them.